What follows are 15 T cell receptor beta chains derived from one specimen sequenced in a study of cytomegalovirus exposure and HLA in healthy donors. Measured with immunoSEQ multiplex PCR; TCRdb has only the in-frame clones, and not every one. In the table there are over 200,000 clones, about 90% of which are singletons. What was sequenced was PBMCs. Source of these receptors: a woman in her late teens or twenties in good health and CMV-seronegative.

CDR3 nucleotide sequence: TGTGCCGGATCCCAGGGTTACAATGAGCAGTTCTTC. Translation: CAGSQGYNEQFF. The chain couples TRBV5-4 to TRBJ2-1, with D maybe TRBD1 (5 bases). Germline V gene sequence: CDR1 SGHNT, CDR2 YYREEE (reference sequence). Trimming shortened V by 10 bases and J by 4 bases, and 12 bases separated the two germline ends. CDR3 size: 12 residues.

This rearrangement joins TRBV7-2 to TRBJ2-3; the match to TRBD2 covers 8 bases. V lost 5 bases to trimming and J lost 8 bases; unmatched junction nucleotides: 6. Germline lookup yields CDR1 SGHTA and CDR2 FQGNSA. CDR3 size: 13 residues. The CDR3 is CASSPQAGATQYF. The DNA of the CDR3 is TGTGCCAGCAGCCCCCAAGCGGGGGCTACGCAGTATTTT.

This clone was observed a single time. This rearrangement joins TRBV5-4 to TRBJ1-2; D might be TRBD1 (6 bases). The germline CDR1 and CDR2 sequences are SGHNT and YYREEE (reference sequence). This CDR3 is 14 amino acids long. Deletions cut 5 bases from V and 4 bases from J, with 15 bases between. The CDR3 loop reads CASRPTGSGYGYTF. As DNA, the CDR3 is TGTGCCAGCAGGCCGACAGGTTCCGGCTATGGCTACACCTTC. Based on the CDR3 plus reference TRBV5-4 and TRBJ1-2, the full variable domain is ETGVTQSPTHLIKTRGQQVTLRCSSQSGHNTVSWYQQALGQGPQFIFQYYREEENGRGNFPPRFSGLQFPNYSSELNVNALELDDSALYLCASRPTGSGYGYTFGSGTRLTVV.

The rearrangement joins TRBV9 to TRBJ2-5; weak D call: TRBD2 (6 bases). V was pared by 0 bases and J by 6 bases, with 12 bases between. CDR3 length equals 14 residues. Germline CDR1 and CDR2: SGDLS and YYNGEE. The CDR3 reads CASSVGPGEQTQYF. DNA for the CDR3: TGTGCCAGCAGCGTAGGACCGGGGGAACAGACCCAGTACTTC.

Turning to this clone: Within the sample, other DNA sequences also encode this same CDR3. This chain links TRBV20-1 with TRBJ2-7, with D uncertain. Germline CDR1 DFQATT, CDR2 SNEGSKA (reference sequence). This CDR3 is 11 amino acids long. V was shortened by 6 bases and J by 3 bases, with 9 bases between the two germline ends. The DNA for the CDR3 is TGCAGTGCGCCCGACAACTACGAGCAGTACTTC. Translating gives CSAPDNYEQYF.

This clone is a singleton in its sample. This rearrangement joins TRBV4-1 to TRBJ2-5, with 8 bases matching TRBD1. Germline-derived CDR1 and CDR2 are MGHRA and YSYEKL. The trim removed 1 base at V and 5 bases at J, leaving 3 bases unmatched. The CDR3 totals 14 residues. The CDR3 is CASSQGQGLETQYF. The CDR3, as DNA: TGCGCCAGCAGCCAAGGACAGGGGTTGGAGACCCAGTACTTC.

The chain links TRBV4-1 to TRBJ2-7; the match to TRBD2 covers 8 bases. V shed 0 bases, J shed 3 bases, and the junction held 4 bases outside the gene matches. Germline-derived CDR1 and CDR2 are MGHRA and YSYEKL. The CDR3 covers 15 residues. The CDR3 DNA reads as TGCGCCAGCAGCCAAGACGGGGGGGAGGGCTACGAGCAGTACTTC. Its protein is CASSQDGGEGYEQYF.

This clone was counted between two and nine times. This rearrangement joins TRBV27 to TRBJ1-2; 10 bases match TRBD1. Germline V gene data show CDR1 as MNHEY and CDR2 as SMNVEV (reference sequence). J lost 4 bases, V lost 7 bases, and 6 bases had no gene match. The CDR3 sequence is 14 residues long. The CDR3 DNA reads TGTGCCAGCACCACCGGACAGGGGGGCTATGGCTACACCTTC. Translated: CASTTGQGGYGYTF.

This sequence joins TRBV5-5 and TRBJ1-2, with 7 bases that match TRBD1. With V trimmed by 2 bases and J by 7 bases, 11 bases remained unmatched. Germline CDR1 SGHKS, CDR2 YYEKEE (reference sequence). The CDR3 is 15 residues long. CDR3 nucleotides: TGTGCCAGCAGCTTAACACAGGGGCAGTATGGTGGCTACACCTTC. As protein: CASSLTQGQYGGYTF.

The V call is TRBV7-9, the J call TRBJ2-3, with TRBD2 as a possible D gene (6 bases). The CDR3 loop spans 12 amino acids. With 1 base removed from V and 11 bases from J, the gap between germline ends came to 10 bases. Germline V gene lookup returns CDR1 SEHNR and CDR2 FQNEAQ (reference sequence). CDR3 bases: TGTGCCAGCAGCTTAGGTAGCGGAGAGCAGTATTTT. Amino acid sequence: CASSLGSGEQYF.

The genes are TRBV5-4 and TRBJ2-1; D is possibly TRBD2 (7 bases). CDR3 length: 13 amino acids. V lost 1 base and J lost 8, with 10 bases in between. Germline V gene sequence: CDR1 SGHNT, CDR2 YYREEE (reference sequence). CDR3 sequence reads: CASSLQGRDEQFF. DNA of the CDR3: TGTGCCAGCAGCTTGCAGGGGAGGGATGAGCAGTTCTTC.

The chain employs TRBV5-6 and TRBJ2-1, with TRBD2 matching 9 bases. The junction had 15 bases not matched to a gene; V was cut back by 2 bases and J by 3 bases. Germline assignment: CDR1 SGHDT and CDR2 YYEEEE. The length of the CDR3 is 19 residues. CDR3: CASSFSVAGDLNDYNEQFF. For the CDR3, the DNA is TGTGCCAGCAGCTTCTCGGTAGCGGGAGATCTGAATGACTACAATGAGCAGTTCTTC. The full variable domain, with the rest looked up from reference TRBV5-6 and TRBJ2-1, is DAGVTQSPTHLIKTRGQQVTLRCSPKSGHDTVSWYQQALGQGPQFIFQYYEEEERQRGNFPDRFSGHQFPNYSSELNVNALLLGDSALYLCASSFSVAGDLNDYNEQFFGPGTRLTVL.

This chain joins TRBV5-6 and TRBJ2-7; maybe TRBD1 (6 bases). The V end was cut by 2 bases, the J end by 6 bases, with 12 bases between. The germline CDR1 and CDR2 sequences are SGHDT and YYEEEE. The CDR3 is made up of 13 amino acids. The CDR3 DNA reads as TGTGCCAGCAGCTTTGGCAGGGGATTCGAGCAGTACTTC. Encoded protein: CASSFGRGFEQYF.

The chain links TRBV6-5 to TRBJ2-3, with D hard to call. CDR3 size: 13 residues. Germline CDR1 MNHEY, CDR2 SVGAGI. Deletions cut 10 bases from V and 4 bases from J, with 15 bases between. The CDR3 here is CATSYNPADTQYF. DNA of the CDR3: TGTGCCACCAGCTACAACCCAGCAGATACGCAGTATTTT.

CDR3 nucleotide sequence: TGTGCCAGCTACGAAAGCGGGGGTCAGCCCCAGCATTTT. It specifies CASYESGGQPQHF. V and J are TRBV28 and TRBJ1-5; D possibly corresponds to TRBD1 (5 bases). This CDR3 comprises 13 residues. Between the trimmed V and J ends, which lost 8 bases and 6 bases, there was a span of 14 bases. Germline assignment: CDR1 MDHEN and CDR2 SYDVKM.